A selection of T cell receptor beta chains follows, all from one sample in a study of PD-1 blockade in classical Hodgkin lymphoma. Clones were sequenced by immunoSEQ multiplex PCR, and TCRdb holds only the in-frame ones, with some missing. The sample lists 20,000 to 30,000 clones; 65% to 85% were seen once. Here the sequenced sample was peripheral blood mononuclear cells (PBMCs), taken before the second cycle of nivolumab. These receptors came from a human donor with classical Hodgkin lymphoma. The CDR3 runs from the conserved cysteine through the conserved F or W. Fields, in order: clone size, J gene, CDR3 length, V gene, D gene, CDR3 protein, CDR3 DNA. The D gene is left open where the match is weak. Clone size is stated in some rows and not others, as once, few, many or a class when expanded.

clone_size: NA; j_call: TRBJ2-3; cdr3_length: 15; v_call: TRBV11-2; d_call: NA; cdr3_aa: CASSYAARSTDTQYF; cdr3_nt: TGTGCCAGCAGCTACGCAGCCCGTAGCACAGATACGCAGTATTTT
clone_size: NA; j_call: TRBJ2-3; cdr3_length: 15; v_call: TRBV5-5; d_call: TRBD2; cdr3_aa: CASSTGTSGGYTQYF; cdr3_nt: TGTGCCAGCAGCACCGGGACTAGCGGGGGCTATACGCAGTATTTT
clone_size: NA; j_call: TRBJ2-7; cdr3_length: 13; v_call: TRBV29-1; d_call: TRBD2; cdr3_aa: CSASGGSGYEQYF; cdr3_nt: TGCAGCGCCTCCGGGGGGTCAGGCTACGAGCAGTACTTC
clone_size: once; j_call: TRBJ1-4; cdr3_length: 15; v_call: TRBV5-4; d_call: TRBD1; cdr3_aa: CASSPQGVANEKLFF; cdr3_nt: TGTGCCAGCAGCCCCCAGGGGGTGGCTAATGAAAAACTGTTTTTT
clone_size: NA; j_call: TRBJ2-5; cdr3_length: 15; v_call: TRBV5-1; d_call: NA; cdr3_aa: CASSLATAGQETQYF; cdr3_nt: TGCGCCAGCAGCTTGGCGACAGCCGGCCAAGAGACCCAGTACTTC
clone_size: NA; j_call: TRBJ1-5; cdr3_length: 14; v_call: TRBV5-1; d_call: TRBD1; cdr3_aa: CASSVGQGDQPQHF; cdr3_nt: TGCGCCAGCAGCGTGGGACAGGGGGATCAGCCCCAGCATTTT
clone_size: NA; j_call: TRBJ1-1; cdr3_length: 14; v_call: TRBV15; d_call: NA; cdr3_aa: CATSIEVRWTEAFF; cdr3_nt: TGTGCCACCAGCATAGAGGTTCGGTGGACTGAAGCTTTCTTT
clone_size: NA; j_call: TRBJ2-7; cdr3_length: 15; v_call: TRBV27; d_call: NA; cdr3_aa: CASSLATGMGYEQYF; cdr3_nt: TGTGCCAGCAGTTTAGCAACAGGGATGGGGTACGAGCAGTACTTC
clone_size: NA; j_call: TRBJ1-1; cdr3_length: 12; v_call: TRBV5-5; d_call: NA; cdr3_aa: CASSHKGTEAFF; cdr3_nt: TGTGCCAGCAGCCATAAGGGCACTGAAGCTTTCTTT
clone_size: NA; j_call: TRBJ2-7; cdr3_length: 15; v_call: TRBV4-2; d_call: TRBD2; cdr3_aa: CASSHYSGDSYEQYF; cdr3_nt: TGTGCCAGCAGCCATTATAGCGGGGACTCCTACGAGCAGTACTTC
clone_size: few; j_call: TRBJ2-3; cdr3_length: 15; v_call: TRBV7-2; d_call: TRBD2; cdr3_aa: CASSLAGANTDTQYF; cdr3_nt: TGTGCCAGCAGCCTAGCGGGGGCGAACACAGATACGCAGTATTTT
clone_size: NA; j_call: TRBJ1-2; cdr3_length: 14; v_call: TRBV7-2; d_call: NA; cdr3_aa: CASSLVLGTYGYTF; cdr3_nt: TGTGCCAGCAGTCTCGTGCTAGGGACCTATGGCTACACCTTC
clone_size: NA; j_call: TRBJ1-1; cdr3_length: 13; v_call: TRBV2; d_call: NA; cdr3_aa: CASSRDRHTEAFF; cdr3_nt: TGTGCCAGCAGTCGGGACCGACACACTGAAGCTTTCTTT
clone_size: NA; j_call: TRBJ2-5; cdr3_length: 16; v_call: TRBV9; d_call: TRBD2; cdr3_aa: CASSATSGGAVKTQYF; cdr3_nt: TGTGCCAGCAGTGCGACTAGCGGGGGGGCCGTGAAGACCCAGTACTTC
clone_size: few; j_call: TRBJ1-4; cdr3_length: 14; v_call: TRBV2; d_call: NA; cdr3_aa: CASSEIVGDEKLFF; cdr3_nt: TGTGCCAGCAGTGAAATAGTAGGAGACGAAAAACTGTTTTTT
clone_size: NA; j_call: TRBJ2-5; cdr3_length: 13; v_call: TRBV6-1; d_call: NA; cdr3_aa: CASSALWGETQYF; cdr3_nt: TGTGCCAGCAGTGCTCTATGGGGAGAGACCCAGTACTTC
clone_size: few; j_call: TRBJ2-3; cdr3_length: 17; v_call: TRBV7-2; d_call: TRBD2; cdr3_aa: CASSPYNPRGATDTQYF; cdr3_nt: TGTGCCAGCAGCCCCTATAATCCGCGGGGGGCCACAGATACGCAGTATTTT
clone_size: NA; j_call: TRBJ1-4; cdr3_length: 16; v_call: TRBV5-1; d_call: NA; cdr3_aa: CASSLVASSTNEKLFF; cdr3_nt: TGCGCCAGCAGCTTGGTGGCGTCCTCAACTAATGAAAAACTGTTTTTT
clone_size: few; j_call: TRBJ2-5; cdr3_length: 16; v_call: TRBV6-5; d_call: TRBD2; cdr3_aa: CASSYALSGAKETQYF; cdr3_nt: TGTGCCAGCAGTTACGCCCTTAGCGGGGCAAAAGAGACCCAGTACTTC
clone_size: once; j_call: TRBJ1-3; cdr3_length: 19; v_call: TRBV7-2; d_call: TRBD1; cdr3_aa: CASSIQKGYDRGGGNTIYF; cdr3_nt: TGTGCCAGCAGCATCCAAAAGGGCTACGACAGGGGGGGTGGAAACACCATATATTTT
clone_size: NA; j_call: TRBJ2-5; cdr3_length: 13; v_call: TRBV11-3; d_call: NA; cdr3_aa: CASSLNYQETQYF; cdr3_nt: TGTGCCAGCAGCTTGAACTACCAAGAGACCCAGTACTTC
clone_size: NA; j_call: TRBJ2-1; cdr3_length: 15; v_call: TRBV5-4; d_call: TRBD1; cdr3_aa: CASRPYGTGDNEQFF; cdr3_nt: TGTGCCAGCAGACCGTACGGGACAGGTGACAATGAGCAGTTCTTC
clone_size: once; j_call: TRBJ2-6; cdr3_length: 15; v_call: TRBV2; d_call: NA; cdr3_aa: CASSETGRGANVLTF; cdr3_nt: TGTGCCAGCAGTGAGACAGGGAGGGGGGCCAACGTCCTGACTTTC
clone_size: few; j_call: TRBJ1-1; cdr3_length: 13; v_call: TRBV5-6; d_call: NA; cdr3_aa: CASSLTGVNEAFF; cdr3_nt: TGTGCCAGCAGCTTGACCGGGGTGAATGAAGCTTTCTTT
clone_size: NA; j_call: TRBJ1-1; cdr3_length: 14; v_call: TRBV7-2; d_call: NA; cdr3_aa: CASSGNPGNTEAFF; cdr3_nt: TGTGCCAGCAGCGGGAACCCAGGGAACACTGAAGCTTTCTTT
clone_size: NA; j_call: TRBJ2-1; cdr3_length: 14; v_call: TRBV11-3; d_call: NA; cdr3_aa: CASSPGAGYNEQFF; cdr3_nt: TGTGCCAGCAGCCCTGGGGCAGGATACAATGAGCAGTTCTTC
clone_size: NA; j_call: TRBJ1-5; cdr3_length: 16; v_call: TRBV4-2; d_call: NA; cdr3_aa: CASSSGSRLSNQPQHF; cdr3_nt: TGTGCCAGCAGCTCGGGGAGTCGCCTCTCCAATCAGCCCCAGCATTTT
clone_size: NA; j_call: TRBJ2-1; cdr3_length: 17; v_call: TRBV4-2; d_call: NA; cdr3_aa: CASSQDGWRLDHNEQFF; cdr3_nt: TGTGCCAGCAGCCAAGACGGGTGGAGACTAGACCACAATGAGCAGTTCTTC
clone_size: NA; j_call: TRBJ1-5; cdr3_length: 15; v_call: TRBV30; d_call: TRBD1; cdr3_aa: CAWSPGDRDRQPQHF; cdr3_nt: TGTGCCTGGAGTCCGGGGGACAGGGATCGGCAGCCCCAGCATTTT
clone_size: NA; j_call: TRBJ1-4; cdr3_length: 14; v_call: TRBV10-3; d_call: TRBD1; cdr3_aa: CAIRNDRGDEKLFF; cdr3_nt: TGTGCCATCAGAAATGACAGGGGGGATGAAAAACTGTTTTTT
clone_size: NA; j_call: TRBJ2-7; cdr3_length: 16; v_call: TRBV6-4; d_call: TRBD2; cdr3_aa: CASIFGLAGVIYEQYF; cdr3_nt: TGTGCCAGTATCTTCGGACTAGCGGGGGTAATCTACGAGCAGTACTTC
clone_size: NA; j_call: TRBJ2-7; cdr3_length: 15; v_call: TRBV5-5; d_call: NA; cdr3_aa: CASSILTGLGREQYF; cdr3_nt: TGTGCCAGCAGCATATTAACGGGACTCGGAAGGGAGCAGTACTTC
clone_size: NA; j_call: TRBJ1-5; cdr3_length: 14; v_call: TRBV9; d_call: NA; cdr3_aa: CASSVGMGDQPQHF; cdr3_nt: TGTGCCAGCAGCGTAGGAATGGGGGATCAGCCCCAGCATTTT
clone_size: NA; j_call: TRBJ1-3; cdr3_length: 16; v_call: TRBV4-1; d_call: NA; cdr3_aa: CASSQDWSRLGNTIYF; cdr3_nt: TGCGCCAGCAGCCAAGATTGGAGCAGATTAGGAAACACCATATATTTT
clone_size: NA; j_call: TRBJ2-7; cdr3_length: 14; v_call: TRBV7-2; d_call: NA; cdr3_aa: CASSLEGSSYEQYF; cdr3_nt: TGTGCCAGCAGCTTAGAGGGGAGCTCCTACGAGCAGTACTTC
clone_size: NA; j_call: TRBJ1-1; cdr3_length: 13; v_call: TRBV7-2; d_call: NA; cdr3_aa: CASSLLRGEEAFF; cdr3_nt: TGTGCCAGCAGCTTATTAAGAGGAGAGGAAGCTTTCTTT
clone_size: NA; j_call: TRBJ1-2; cdr3_length: 14; v_call: TRBV6-1; d_call: NA; cdr3_aa: CASSEAGDGDGYTF; cdr3_nt: TGTGCCAGCAGTGAAGCGGGGGACGGCGATGGCTACACCTTC
clone_size: NA; j_call: TRBJ1-5; cdr3_length: 16; v_call: TRBV7-2; d_call: NA; cdr3_aa: CASSETWGYSNQPQHF; cdr3_nt: TGTGCCAGCAGCGAAACCTGGGGGTATAGCAATCAGCCCCAGCATTTT
clone_size: NA; j_call: TRBJ1-2; cdr3_length: 15; v_call: TRBV12-2; d_call: NA; cdr3_aa: CASRSRRQGNYGYTF; cdr3_nt: TGTGCAAGTCGCTCGAGGAGACAGGGAAACTATGGCTACACCTTC
clone_size: medium-sized; j_call: TRBJ2-2; cdr3_length: 12; v_call: TRBV9; d_call: NA; cdr3_aa: CASSLNTGELFF; cdr3_nt: TGTGCCAGCAGCTTGAACACCGGGGAGCTGTTTTTT
clone_size: NA; j_call: TRBJ1-1; cdr3_length: 17; v_call: TRBV5-6; d_call: NA; cdr3_aa: CASSPPYGPDLNTEAFF; cdr3_nt: TGTGCCAGCAGCCCTCCTTATGGGCCCGACCTGAACACTGAAGCTTTCTTT
clone_size: NA; j_call: TRBJ1-1; cdr3_length: 13; v_call: TRBV10-2; d_call: NA; cdr3_aa: CASRGWREGEAFF; cdr3_nt: TGCGCCAGCAGAGGGTGGAGGGAGGGCGAAGCTTTCTTT
clone_size: NA; j_call: TRBJ1-6; cdr3_length: 16; v_call: TRBV21-1; d_call: NA; cdr3_aa: CASSKTGLSYNSPLHF; cdr3_nt: TGTGCCAGCAGCAAAACAGGGTTATCCTATAATTCACCCCTCCACTTT
clone_size: medium-sized; j_call: TRBJ2-2; cdr3_length: 12; v_call: TRBV21-1; d_call: NA; cdr3_aa: CASRRYTGELFF; cdr3_nt: TGTGCCAGCCGCAGGTACACCGGGGAGCTGTTTTTT